These 27 T cell receptor beta chains came from one sample sequenced in a study of blood T cell repertoires in COVID-19 (dated by TCRdb to about 2020). The receptor library was made with the immunoSEQ multiplex PCR assay. TCRdb provides this immuneACCESS table in a form limited to in-frame rearrangements. Some clones are lacking; in checked studies, under half of them reflect an unresolved V gene, and why the rest are absent is not known. This sample lists some 79,000 clones; 80% to 90% were detected once. Jointly, the top ten make up over 11% of the sample. The material sequenced was peripheral blood. All receptors derive from a man aged 65 to 85 with active or convalescent COVID-19.

This clone was recorded at least ten times. The chain employs TRBV4-3 and TRBJ2-3; 13 bases line up with TRBD2. V lost 0 bases and J lost 6; bases outside the gene matches: 3. The CDR3 loop spans 16 amino acids. Germline assignment: CDR1 LGHNA and CDR2 YSLEER. Here the CDR3 reads CASSQDGTSGMDTQYF. The CDR3 DNA is TGCGCCAGCAGCCAAGATGGGACTAGCGGGATGGATACGCAGTATTTT.

The J gene is TRBJ2-7, the V gene TRBV28; 9 bases line up with TRBD1. The CDR3 has 15 amino acids. Trimming took 8 bases from V and 6 from J; bases not matched to a gene: 14. Germline V gives CDR1 MDHEN, CDR2 SYDVKM. In DNA form, the CDR3 reads TGTGCCAGCGATAAGGGACAGGGTCTGGGAAGCGAGCAGTACTTC. Translated, it gives CASDKGQGLGSEQYF.

The V and J genes are TRBV7-9 and TRBJ1-2, with 9 bases identical to TRBD1. The CDR3 totals 13 residues. The germline gives CDR1 SEHNR, CDR2 FQNEAQ (reference sequence). Trimming removed 6 bases from V and 8 bases from J; junction bases left unmatched: 7. CDR3 residues: CASSTQGAGGYTF. CDR3 nucleotides: TGTGCCAGCAGTACACAGGGGGCCGGGGGCTACACCTTC.

This clone was detected only once. The CDR3: CASSTWSGLNTEAFF. The CDR3 bases are TGTGCCAGCAGTACCTGGTCGGGTTTGAACACTGAAGCTTTCTTT. This chain uses TRBV28 with TRBJ1-1; the D is unclear. This CDR3 spans 15 amino acids. V dropped 5 bases and J dropped 0 bases, with 13 bases sitting between them. CDR1 and CDR2 from the germline V gene are MDHEN and SYDVKM.

This clone was seen only a few times. The chain carries TRBV20-1 and TRBJ2-5; 9 bases fit TRBD2. CDR1 DFQATT and CDR2 SNEGSKA come from the germline V gene (reference sequence). Trimming at V came to 3 bases and at J to 7 bases, leaving 9 bases not matched to a gene. The CDR3 is made up of 14 amino acids. CDR3 protein: CSASEREARGTQYF. The CDR3 coding sequence is TGCAGTGCTAGTGAGCGGGAGGCTCGGGGGACCCAGTACTTC.

The gene calls are TRBV9 and TRBJ1-2, with D maybe TRBD1 (5 bases). This CDR3 spans 15 amino acids. The germline CDR1 and CDR2 sequences are SGDLS and YYNGEE. V lost 0 bases and J 3 bases, leaving 12 bases between the germline ends. The CDR3, as DNA: TGTGCCAGCAGCGTAGGGGGCAGAGCAGACTATGGCTACACCTTC. Translation: CASSVGGRADYGYTF.

The chain is built from TRBV14 and TRBJ2-5; D unclear. Trimming shortened V by 3 bases and J by 5 bases, and 10 bases separated the two germline ends. The V gene's germline CDR1 is SGHDN and CDR2 FVKESK. The CDR3 loop spans 13 amino acids. The CDR3 sequence is CASSQNRAETQYF. The CDR3 DNA reads TGTGCCAGCAGCCAGAACCGCGCGGAGACCCAGTACTTC.

The rearrangement joins TRBV28 to TRBJ1-2, with 7 bases that match TRBD1. J was trimmed by 5 bases and V by 7 bases; bases with no gene match: 13. This CDR3 has 15 residues. Germline CDR1 reads MDHEN; CDR2 reads SYDVKM. CDR3 nucleotide sequence: TGTGCCAGCACCGGAGGGGCAGGGGGGTGGTATGGCTACACCTTC. It codes for CASTGGAGGWYGYTF.

V gene TRBV3-1 (or the pseudogene TRBV3-2) combines with J gene TRBJ1-6; TRBD1 is a possible D gene (6 bases). The CDR3 runs 17 residues. Germline CDR1 LGHDT, CDR2 YNNKEL (reference sequence). The ends were cut back, 1 base at V and 9 bases at J, with 19 bases in the middle. In DNA, the CDR3 is TGTGCCAGCAGCCAAGCCATTACGGGAAGGGGGAGTTCACCCCTCCACTTT. Translation gives CASSQAITGRGSSPLHF.

The rearrangement joins TRBV10-1 to TRBJ1-4; unclear D gene. Germline-derived CDR1 and CDR2 are WNHNN and SYGVQD (reference sequence). V gave up 9 bases and J gave up 3 bases, with 20 bases separating them. CDR3 size: 16 residues. The CDR3 nucleotides are TGCGCCAGGGGCGAAGGCGGGAGGACGGCTAATGAAAAACTGTTTTTT. It specifies CARGEGGRTANEKLFF.

The rearrangement uses TRBV9 and TRBJ1-2; TRBD1 is a possible D gene (6 bases). Per germline, CDR1 SGDLS and CDR2 YYNGEE. The germline V and J ends were trimmed by 3 bases and 8 bases, with 14 bases remaining between them. The CDR3 contains 13 residues. CDR3 bases: TGTGCCAGCAGCGGTGTAGGGGGATACGGCTACACCTTC. Protein product: CASSGVGGYGYTF. Complete variable domain (other parts from reference TRBV9 and TRBJ1-2): DSGVTQTPKHLITATGQRVTLRCSPRSGDLSVYWYQQSLDQGLQFLIQYYNGEERAKGNILERFSAQQFPDLHSELNLSSLELGDSALYFCASSGVGGYGYTFGSGTRLTVV.

The chain is built from TRBV9 and TRBJ2-5, with D possibly being TRBD2 (6 bases). The V end lost 7 bases, the J end lost 5 bases, and 21 bases lay between the germline ends. Germline values: CDR1 SGDLS, CDR2 YYNGEE. The CDR3 has 15 amino acids. The CDR3 is CASSTPGGSGETQYF. Here the CDR3 DNA reads TGTGCCAGCTCAACCCCCGGGGGATCAGGGGAGACCCAGTACTTC.

The genes are TRBV29-1 and TRBJ2-1, with D hard to call. The CDR3 is made up of 12 amino acids. From germline, CDR1 is SQVTM and CDR2 ANQGSEA. V lost 0 bases to trimming and J lost 8 bases, with 8 bases between them. CDR3 nucleotides: TGCAGCGTTGAAGACCGAGGCGATGAGCAGTTCTTC. Protein product: CSVEDRGDEQFF.

The J gene is TRBJ1-2, the V gene TRBV19; perhaps TRBD1 as D (5 bases). CDR1 and CDR2 from the germline V gene are LNHDA and SQIVND (reference sequence). The CDR3 runs to 14 residues. The germline V and J ends were trimmed by 5 bases and 3 bases, with 13 bases remaining between them. CDR3 nucleotides: TGTGCCAGTAGTGGCGGGGGGGTCGACTATGGCTACACCTTC. It is translated as CASSGGGVDYGYTF.

The gene calls are TRBV19 and TRBJ2-1, with D maybe TRBD2 (5 bases). V was cut by 6 bases and J by 7 bases, with 22 bases left in between. Germline CDR1 reads LNHDA; CDR2 reads SQIVND (reference sequence). This CDR3 comprises 16 residues. CDR3 nucleotides: TGTGCCAGTAGGCCCGAGTCGGCTAGCCGGCGGAATGAGCAGTTCTTC. Its translation is CASRPESASRRNEQFF.

This chain links TRBV18 with TRBJ2-4; TRBD2 agrees at 10 bases. The CDR3 has 17 amino acids. V trimming: 0 bases; J trimming: 8 bases; junction bases outside the gene matches: 10. From germline, CDR1 is KGHSH and CDR2 LQKENI. In DNA, the CDR3 is TGTGCCAGCTCACCACCGCTAGCGGGAGAAGGAAGGTACATTCAGTACTTC. Translation gives CASSPPLAGEGRYIQYF.

The V call is TRBV5-1, the J call TRBJ1-5; 8 bases map to TRBD1. Germline V gene lookup returns CDR1 SGHRS and CDR2 YFSETQ. This CDR3 has 14 amino acids. J lost 8 bases, V lost 1 base, and 5 bases had no gene match. This CDR3 is CASSLTGGKEPQHF. CDR3 nucleotides: TGCGCCAGCAGCTTGACAGGGGGGAAGGAGCCCCAGCATTTT.

J is TRBJ1-5 and V is TRBV21-1. TRBV21-1 is a recognized pseudogene. The CDR3 is made up of 18 amino acids. The CDR3 DNA reads TGTGCCAGCAGCAAACAAGGTCGGAGGATGGAGGAAGGTCAGCCCCAGCATTTT. Its protein product is CASSKQGRRMEEGQPQHF.

The gene calls are TRBV11-1 and TRBJ2-1, with D possibly TRBD2 on 6 matching bases. Germline CDR1 and CDR2: SGHAT and FQDESV (reference sequence). This CDR3 is built from 16 residues. Trimming cost V 4 bases and J 12 bases, with 25 bases left between them. CDR3 sequence (DNA): TGTGCCAGCAGCTCCAGAGCGGGCGGGGATCGAGGAAGGCAGTTCTTC. Protein: CASSSRAGGDRGRQFF.

The chain uses TRBV2 and TRBJ1-2; D not certain. V was pared by 4 bases and J by 4 bases, with 7 bases between. The CDR3 length is 12 residues. The germline CDR1 and CDR2 sequences are SNHLY and FYNNEI. The CDR3 sequence: CASSVSGYGYTF. The CDR3, as DNA: TGTGCCAGCAGTGTTTCGGGCTATGGCTACACCTTC. Combining the CDR3 with reference TRBV2 and TRBJ1-2 gives the whole variable domain EPEVTQTPSHQVTQMGQEVILRCVPISNHLYFYWYRQILGQKVEFLVSFYNNEISEKSEIFDDQFSVERPDGSNFTLKIRSTKLEDSAMYFCASSVSGYGYTFGSGTRLTVV.

The chain has TRBV7-2 and TRBJ2-7; TRBD2 matches 12 bases. CDR3 size: 16 residues. Germline assignment: CDR1 SGHTA and CDR2 FQGNSA. The V gene end was trimmed by 7 bases and the J gene end by 2 bases; junction bases not matched to a gene: 9. CDR3: CASTDGLAGLTYEQYF. The CDR3 DNA reads TGTGCCAGCACCGATGGACTAGCGGGATTGACCTACGAGCAGTACTTC.

The V gene is TRBV27, the J gene TRBJ2-2; the match to TRBD1 covers 7 bases. The CDR3 is made up of 15 amino acids. Trimming took 3 bases from V and 4 from J; bases not matched to a gene: 5. Germline V gives CDR1 MNHEY, CDR2 SMNVEV (reference sequence). The CDR3 DNA is TGTGCCAGCAGTTTCTCGACAGGGCCCACCGGGGAGCTGTTTTTT. Translating it yields CASSFSTGPTGELFF.

This chain joins TRBV5-1 and TRBJ1-1, with 7 bases matching TRBD1. The V gene end was trimmed by 2 bases and the J gene end by 6 bases; junction bases not matched to a gene: 10. Germline loops: CDR1 SGHRS, CDR2 YFSETQ. The CDR3 spans 15 residues. The CDR3 here is CASSLLRGEGSEAFF. The CDR3, as DNA: TGCGCCAGCAGCTTACTCAGGGGGGAAGGATCTGAAGCTTTCTTT.

The J gene is TRBJ1-5, the V gene TRBV11-2; perhaps TRBD1 as D (5 bases). V lost 3 bases and J lost 5, with 11 bases in between. Looked up from germline, CDR1 is SGHAT and CDR2 is FQNNGV. This CDR3 has 14 amino acids. CDR3 DNA sequence: TGTGCCAGCAGCTTGGGCAGGGAGGATCAGCCCCAGCATTTT. Its translation: CASSLGREDQPQHF.

The chain recombines TRBV27 with TRBJ1-1, with 7 bases that match TRBD1. J gave up 5 bases and V 6 bases, and 12 bases lay outside the gene matches. CDR3 size: 15 residues. Germline V gives CDR1 MNHEY, CDR2 SMNVEV (reference sequence). This CDR3 reads CASSLTGPGTTEAFF. The CDR3 region has the DNA TGTGCCAGCAGCCTGACAGGGCCCGGTACGACTGAAGCTTTCTTT.

V gene TRBV6-5 combines with J gene TRBJ1-6, with 9 nucleotides matching TRBD1. The CDR3 has 15 residues. V shed 6 bases and J 10 bases; nucleotides not matched to a gene: 10. CDR1 is MNHEY, CDR2 SVGAGI, per germline. CDR3 residues: CASRTQGASVSPLHF. CDR3 nucleotides: TGTGCCAGCAGAACACAGGGGGCTAGTGTGTCACCCCTCCACTTT.

The V and J genes are TRBV19 and TRBJ2-3; possible D gene TRBD2, 6 bases. The germline CDR1 and CDR2 sequences are LNHDA and SQIVND (reference sequence). This CDR3 region has 11 residues. V was shortened by 7 bases and J by 8 bases, with 10 bases between the two germline ends. Here the CDR3 reads CASKRGGTQYF. The CDR3, as DNA: TGTGCCAGTAAACGGGGAGGTACGCAGTATTTT.